The clone carrying this TCR beta chain came up a few times. Antigen specificity is unknown. This specimen belongs to a study of molecular identifiers for immune sequencing clone quantification. Previously described methods with listed TCR primers produced the bulk TCR libraries. TCRdb re-called the PCR reads through MiXCR, storing one row per CDR3 protein. The sample holds over 600,000 distinct CDR3 sequences, just under 20% seen once. Overall study results and limits: One cell's worth of spiked Jurkat TCR RNA was reportedly detectable among about a million naive cells. Under 1% of molecules in naive cells, but over 99% of effector molecules, belonged to clones above 20 RNA copies.

The CDR3 contains 14 residues. Germline V gene sequence: CDR1 MGHDK, CDR2 SYGVNS. V dropped 3 bases and J dropped 5 bases, with 13 bases sitting between them. This receptor was taken from a human donor in good health. Some libraries in this study had Jurkat cell RNA spiked in. Sequenced material: naive CD8+ T cells from blood, with Jurkat cell RNA spiked in. Subset meaning: FACS-sorted CD8+CD4-CCR7+CD45RA+ naive T cells. The genes are TRBV25-1 and TRBJ2-5; D might be TRBD2 (6 bases). CDR3: CASSEGLGGETQYF. The CDR3 bases are TGTGCCAGCAGTGAGGGGTTGGGGGGTGAGACCCAGTACTTC.